The next 23 T cell receptor beta chains were all read from a single sample in a study of blood T cell repertoires in COVID-19. Using immunoSEQ multiplex PCR, the repertoire was profiled, and TCRdb retains in-frame clones only, with some absent. The sample lists more than 200,000 clones, about 89% occurring once. The sequenced sample consisted of PBMCs or T cells enriched from blood (not recorded which). These receptors were collected from a woman in her 30s who had recovered from COVID-19.

Here the CDR3 reads CASSERSEASGNTIYF. CDR3 coding DNA: TGTGCCAGCAGTGAGAGGTCGGAAGCCTCTGGAAACACCATATATTTT. J is TRBJ1-3 and V is TRBV6-1; D not resolved. The length of the CDR3 is 16 residues. Germline loops: CDR1 MNHNS, CDR2 SASEGT. The V gene lost 3 bases and the J gene lost 0 bases, with 12 bases spanning the gap.

This clone has more than one count but fewer than ten. The chain carries TRBV5-1 and TRBJ2-1, with TRBD2 matching over 7 bases. The CDR3 length is 14 residues. Germline V gives CDR1 SGHRS, CDR2 YFSETQ. After removal of 7 bases from V and 5 bases from J, the junction contained 9 bases not matched to a gene. This chain's CDR3 is CASALSGTHNEQFF. The CDR3 nucleotides read TGCGCCAGCGCCCTGAGCGGGACTCACAATGAGCAGTTCTTC.

The V and J genes are TRBV2 and TRBJ1-2, with D tentatively TRBD1 (5 bases). The germline V gene encodes CDR1 SNHLY and CDR2 FYNNEI. This CDR3 comprises 13 residues. With 2 bases removed from V and 12 bases from J, the gap between germline ends came to 16 bases. DNA of the CDR3: TGTGCCAGCAGTGAATGGGTGGGGGGTTTGAACACCTTC. This gives the protein CASSEWVGGLNTF.

The chain combines TRBV7-9 with TRBJ1-4; D unresolved. V gave up 3 bases and J gave up 3 bases, with 14 bases separating them. The germline gives CDR1 SEHNR, CDR2 FQNEAQ (reference sequence). The CDR3 has 16 residues. The CDR3 DNA reads as TGTGCCAGCAGCTTCGGCGGCGTGGAGGCTAATGAAAAACTGTTTTTT. Protein product: CASSFGGVEANEKLFF.

The chain uses TRBV6-5 and TRBJ1-4; D is undetermined. This CDR3 has 13 amino acids. Germline values: CDR1 MNHEY, CDR2 SVGAGI. Trimming removed 2 bases from V and 8 bases from J, with 9 bases in between. The CDR3 loop reads CASSYRQREKLFF. CDR3 DNA sequence: TGTGCCAGCAGTTACAGGCAGAGGGAAAAACTGTTTTTT.

This clone appeared a single time. CDR3 sequence: CASSQYLTGTNEKLFF. In nucleotides, the CDR3 is TGTGCCAGCAGCCAATATTTGACAGGGACTAATGAAAAACTGTTTTTT. The chain links TRBV2 to TRBJ1-4; 7 bases fit TRBD1. Germline trimming cut 6 bases from V and 2 bases from J; bases unmatched to any gene: 9. Germline V gene sequence: CDR1 SNHLY, CDR2 FYNNEI. The CDR3 has 16 amino acids.

V and J are TRBV4-3 and TRBJ2-4; 10 bases are shared with TRBD2. J gave up 6 bases and V 0 bases, and 8 bases lay outside the gene matches. The CDR3 length is 17 residues. Per germline, CDR1 LGHNA and CDR2 YSLEER. This CDR3 reads CASSQDMGLAFLNIQYF. The CDR3 bases are TGCGCCAGCAGCCAAGATATGGGACTAGCGTTTTTAAACATTCAGTACTTC.

The V call is TRBV5-1, the J call TRBJ2-2; 11 bases agree with TRBD2. Germline assignment: CDR1 SGHRS and CDR2 YFSETQ. The CDR3 consists of 17 residues. Trimming at V came to 0 bases and at J to 3 bases, leaving 4 bases not matched to a gene. Written as DNA, the CDR3 is TGCGCCAGCAGCTTGGATCCACTAGCGGGAGACACCGGGGAGCTGTTTTTT. Translated: CASSLDPLAGDTGELFF. Complete variable domain (other parts from reference TRBV5-1 and TRBJ2-2): KAGVTQTPRYLIKTRGQQVTLSCSPISGHRSVSWYQQTPGQGLQFLFEYFSETQRNKGNFPGRFSGRQFSNSRSEMNVSTLELGDSALYLCASSLDPLAGDTGELFFGEGSRLTVL.

The chain is built from TRBV6-5 and TRBJ2-1, with D unresolved. Trimming removed 7 bases from V and 8 bases from J, with 12 bases in between. The CDR3 spans 12 residues. Germline-derived CDR1 and CDR2 are MNHEY and SVGAGI. As DNA, the CDR3 is TGTGCCAGCACCGGAGCGTCTGATGAGCAGTTCTTC. Translated: CASTGASDEQFF.

This chain joins TRBV28 and TRBJ2-3, with 10 positions matching TRBD2. The V and J ends lost 3 bases and 2 bases, in that order; junction bases with no gene match: 2. Looked up from germline, CDR1 is MDHEN and CDR2 is SYDVKM. This CDR3 has 15 amino acids. This CDR3 reads CASSFSGRATDTQYF. The DNA for the CDR3 is TGTGCCAGCAGTTTCAGCGGGAGGGCCACAGATACGCAGTATTTT.

V is TRBV30 and J is TRBJ1-5; 7 bases are shared with TRBD1. With V trimmed by 2 bases and J by 2 bases, 15 bases remained unmatched. The CDR3 has 18 amino acids. The germline CDR1 and CDR2 sequences are GTSNPN and SVGIG (reference sequence). The CDR3 is CAWSIGQAWPLGNQPQHF. In nucleotides, the CDR3 is TGTGCCTGGAGTATCGGACAGGCTTGGCCCCTAGGCAATCAGCCCCAGCATTTT.

The J gene is TRBJ2-1, the V gene TRBV5-1, with D perhaps matching TRBD1 (6 bases). Trimming took 5 bases from V and 2 from J, leaving 14 bases between them. CDR3 length: 15 amino acids. Germline-derived CDR1 and CDR2 are SGHRS and YFSETQ. CDR3 nucleotides: TGCGCCAGCAGTGCCTTCCAGGGGACCTACAATGAGCAGTTCTTC. Amino acid sequence: CASSAFQGTYNEQFF.

Only a few counts were recorded for this clone. This chain uses TRBV24-1 with TRBJ2-1, with 9 bases lining up with TRBD2. The germline gives CDR1 KGHDR, CDR2 SFDVKD. V trimming: 9 bases; J trimming: 5 bases; junction bases outside the gene matches: 4. This CDR3 has 13 residues. CDR3 residues: CATRTSEHNEQFF. The CDR3 region has the DNA TGTGCCACCCGGACTAGCGAGCACAATGAGCAGTTCTTC.

CDR3 in DNA: TGTGCCAGCAGCCCGAGGACTAGCGGGAGTGCAGATACGCAGTATTTT. Its protein is CASSPRTSGSADTQYF. V usage is TRBV11-3 and J usage is TRBJ2-3; 13 bases map to TRBD2. This CDR3 has 16 residues. The ends lost 5 bases at V and 4 bases at J; junction bases unmatched: 6. The germline V gene has CDR1 SGHNT and CDR2 YENEEA.

This clone was seen only once. This chain connects TRBV29-1 to TRBJ1-4, with 9 bases that match TRBD1. There are 13 residues in the CDR3. From germline, CDR1 is SQVTM and CDR2 ANQGSEA. V shed 4 bases, J shed 8 bases, and the junction held 5 bases outside the gene matches. The CDR3 sequence is CSVALQGAEKLFF. The CDR3 bases are TGCAGCGTTGCTTTACAGGGGGCCGAAAAACTGTTTTTT.

The chain is built from TRBV5-4 and TRBJ1-4, with a weak D call TRBD1 (5 bases). V gave up 1 base and J gave up 6 bases, with 10 bases separating them. In germline, CDR1 is SGHNT, CDR2 YYREEE (reference sequence). The CDR3 contains 14 residues. The CDR3, as DNA: TGTGCCAGCAGCTTGAAAGGGGAGGATGAAAAACTGTTTTTT. This sequence encodes CASSLKGEDEKLFF.

The chain recombines TRBV9 with TRBJ2-7; 7 positions match TRBD2. J lost 2 bases, V lost 0 bases, and 8 bases had no gene match. Per the germline V gene, CDR1 is SGDLS and CDR2 is YYNGEE. This CDR3 contains 16 residues. CDR3 sequence (DNA): TGTGCCAGCAGCGTAGGATCTGCGGGAGCCACCTACGAGCAGTACTTC. Encoded protein: CASSVGSAGATYEQYF.

This chain links TRBV29-1 with TRBJ2-7; 8 bases are a match to TRBD1. The CDR3 spans 12 residues. Germline V gives CDR1 SQVTM, CDR2 ANQGSEA. V shed 5 bases and J 3 bases; nucleotides not matched to a gene: 3. The CDR3: CSVPGQVYEQYF. The CDR3 bases are TGCAGCGTTCCGGGACAGGTCTACGAGCAGTACTTC.

This chain joins TRBV2 and TRBJ1-1; tentative D call: TRBD1 (6 bases). Per the germline V gene, CDR1 is SNHLY and CDR2 is FYNNEI. This CDR3 spans 13 amino acids. Trimming removed 3 bases at V and 3 bases at J, with 8 bases between. CDR3 region: CASSDRGYTEAFF. CDR3 bases: TGTGCCAGCAGTGACAGGGGATACACTGAAGCTTTCTTT.

This clone was recorded only once. J is TRBJ1-1 and V is TRBV6-2 or TRBV6-3; D is ambiguous. The CDR3 consists of 14 residues. The V gene lost 4 bases and the J gene lost 0 bases, with 9 bases spanning the gap. The germline CDR1 and CDR2 sequences are MNHEY and SVGEGT. The CDR3 spells CASSSARVNTEAFF. In DNA form, the CDR3 reads TGTGCCAGCAGTTCCGCTCGGGTGAACACTGAAGCTTTCTTT.

The chain couples TRBV6-5 to TRBJ2-2, with 10 bases lining up with TRBD1. The CDR3 spans 15 residues. In germline, CDR1 is MNHEY, CDR2 SVGAGI. J was trimmed by 9 bases and V by 5 bases; bases with no gene match: 9. This CDR3 reads CASSPGDRGNRELFF. CDR3 nucleotides: TGTGCCAGCAGTCCTGGGGACAGGGGAAACCGGGAGCTGTTTTTT.

This chain links TRBV9 with TRBJ1-2, with 9 bases identical to TRBD1. The CDR3 length is 15 residues. V shed 2 bases, J shed 1 base, and the junction held 3 bases outside the gene matches. CDR1 is SGDLS and CDR2 is YYNGEE in the germline V gene. CDR3 bases: TGTGCCAGCAGCGTGGGACAGGGAGGTAACTATGGCTACACCTTC. This codes for CASSVGQGGNYGYTF.

The chain uses TRBV9 and TRBJ2-1; tentatively, D is TRBD2 (5 bases). Germline CDR1 SGDLS, CDR2 YYNGEE. With 3 bases removed from V and 9 bases from J, the gap between germline ends came to 16 bases. The CDR3 is 14 residues long. This chain's CDR3 is CASSGSSLAVEQFF. CDR3 sequence (DNA): TGTGCCAGCAGCGGGTCTTCCCTAGCTGTTGAGCAGTTCTTC. Looking up the rest from reference TRBV9 and TRBJ2-1 gives the full variable domain: DSGVTQTPKHLITATGQRVTLRCSPRSGDLSVYWYQQSLDQGLQFLIQYYNGEERAKGNILERFSAQQFPDLHSELNLSSLELGDSALYFCASSGSSLAVEQFFGPGTRLTVL.